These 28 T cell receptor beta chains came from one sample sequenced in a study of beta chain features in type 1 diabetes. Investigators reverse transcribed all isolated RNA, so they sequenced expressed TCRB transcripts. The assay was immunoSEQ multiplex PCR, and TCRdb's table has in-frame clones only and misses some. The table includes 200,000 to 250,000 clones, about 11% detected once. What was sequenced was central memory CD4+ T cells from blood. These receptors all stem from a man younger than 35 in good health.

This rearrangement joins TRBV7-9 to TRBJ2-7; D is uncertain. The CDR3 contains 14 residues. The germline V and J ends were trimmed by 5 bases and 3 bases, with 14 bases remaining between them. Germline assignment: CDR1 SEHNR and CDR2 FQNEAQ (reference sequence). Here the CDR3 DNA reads TGTGCCAGCAGCGACCGGGTTAGGAGCTACGAGCAGTACTTC. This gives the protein CASSDRVRSYEQYF.

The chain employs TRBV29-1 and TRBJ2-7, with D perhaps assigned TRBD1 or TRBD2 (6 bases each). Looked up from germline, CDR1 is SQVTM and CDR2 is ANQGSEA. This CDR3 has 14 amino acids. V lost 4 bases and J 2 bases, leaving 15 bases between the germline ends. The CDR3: CSVGTGRGAYEQYF. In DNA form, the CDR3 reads TGCAGCGTTGGAACAGGGCGCGGGGCCTACGAGCAGTACTTC.

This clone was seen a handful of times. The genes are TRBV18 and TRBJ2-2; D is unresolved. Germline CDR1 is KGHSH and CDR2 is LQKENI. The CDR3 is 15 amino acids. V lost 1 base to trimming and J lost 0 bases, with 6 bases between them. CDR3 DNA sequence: TGTGCCAGCTCACCACTCAGATCGAACACCGGGGAGCTGTTTTTT. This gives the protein CASSPLRSNTGELFF.

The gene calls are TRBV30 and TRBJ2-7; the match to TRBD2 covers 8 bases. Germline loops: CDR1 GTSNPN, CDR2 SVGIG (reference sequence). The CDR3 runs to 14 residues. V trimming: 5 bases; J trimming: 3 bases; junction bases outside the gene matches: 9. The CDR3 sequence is CAWAGGLGGYEQYF. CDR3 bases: TGTGCCTGGGCGGGGGGATTGGGCGGCTACGAGCAGTACTTC.

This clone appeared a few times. The CDR3, as DNA: TGTGCCAGCCCGACTAGCGGGAGAACAGATACGCAGTATTTT. Protein sequence: CASPTSGRTDTQYF. The rearrangement joins TRBV6-4 to TRBJ2-3; 12 nucleotides align to TRBD2. The ends lost 8 bases at V and 3 bases at J; junction bases unmatched: 3. Germline V lookup: CDR1 MRHNA, CDR2 SNTAGT. This CDR3 contains 14 residues.

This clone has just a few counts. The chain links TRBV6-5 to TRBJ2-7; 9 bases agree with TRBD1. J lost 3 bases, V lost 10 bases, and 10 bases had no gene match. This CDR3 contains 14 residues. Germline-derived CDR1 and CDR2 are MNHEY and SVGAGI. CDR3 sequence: CAIKMGQGSYEQYF. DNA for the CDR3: TGTGCCATCAAGATGGGACAGGGTAGCTACGAGCAGTACTTC.

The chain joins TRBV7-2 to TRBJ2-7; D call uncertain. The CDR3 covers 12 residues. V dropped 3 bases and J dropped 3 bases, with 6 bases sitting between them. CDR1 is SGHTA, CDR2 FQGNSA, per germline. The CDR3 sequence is CASSFNFYEQYF. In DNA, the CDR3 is TGTGCCAGCAGCTTTAACTTCTACGAGCAGTACTTC.

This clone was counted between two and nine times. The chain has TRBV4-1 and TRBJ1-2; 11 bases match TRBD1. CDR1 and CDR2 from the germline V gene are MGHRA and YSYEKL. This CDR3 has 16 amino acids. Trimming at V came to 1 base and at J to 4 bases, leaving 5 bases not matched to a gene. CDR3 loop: CASSQAGTGGVYGYTF. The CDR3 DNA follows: TGCGCCAGCAGCCAAGCTGGGACAGGGGGAGTCTATGGCTACACCTTC.

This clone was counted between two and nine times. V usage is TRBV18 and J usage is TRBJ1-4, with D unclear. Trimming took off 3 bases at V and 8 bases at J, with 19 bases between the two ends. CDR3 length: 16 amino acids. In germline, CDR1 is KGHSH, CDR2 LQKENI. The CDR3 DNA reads TGTGCCAGCTCACCGTTGGGGTCGTCCCCTTTGGAAAAACTGTTTTTT. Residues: CASSPLGSSPLEKLFF.

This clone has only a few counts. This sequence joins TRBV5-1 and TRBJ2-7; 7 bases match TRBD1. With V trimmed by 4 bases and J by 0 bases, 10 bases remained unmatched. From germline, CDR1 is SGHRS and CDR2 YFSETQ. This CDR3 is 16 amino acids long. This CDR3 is CASSPGTARASYEQYF. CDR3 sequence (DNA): TGCGCCAGCAGCCCGGGGACAGCTAGGGCCTCCTACGAGCAGTACTTC.

In DNA form, the CDR3 reads TGTGCCAGCAGCTTGGAACTAGCGGGAGCGGGTGAGCAGTTCTTC. Translated, it gives CASSLELAGAGEQFF. The chain carries TRBV5-4 and TRBJ2-1, with TRBD2 matching 11 bases. Trimming cost V 0 bases and J 9 bases; bases outside gene matches: 5. This CDR3 contains 15 residues. Per the germline V gene, CDR1 is SGHNT and CDR2 is YYREEE (reference sequence).

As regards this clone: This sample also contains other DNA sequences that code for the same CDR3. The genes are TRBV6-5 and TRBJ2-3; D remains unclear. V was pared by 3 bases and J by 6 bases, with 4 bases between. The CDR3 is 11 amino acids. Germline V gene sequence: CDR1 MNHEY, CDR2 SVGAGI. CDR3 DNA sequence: TGTGCCAGCAGTTATCGGGATACGCAGTATTTT. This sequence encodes CASSYRDTQYF.

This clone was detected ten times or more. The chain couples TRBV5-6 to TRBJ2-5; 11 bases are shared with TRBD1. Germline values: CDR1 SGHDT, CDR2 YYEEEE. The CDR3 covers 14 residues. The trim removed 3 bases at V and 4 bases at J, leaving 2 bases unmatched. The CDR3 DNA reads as TGTGCCAGCAGCTCTGGACAGGGGGCAGAGACCCAGTACTTC. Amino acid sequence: CASSSGQGAETQYF.

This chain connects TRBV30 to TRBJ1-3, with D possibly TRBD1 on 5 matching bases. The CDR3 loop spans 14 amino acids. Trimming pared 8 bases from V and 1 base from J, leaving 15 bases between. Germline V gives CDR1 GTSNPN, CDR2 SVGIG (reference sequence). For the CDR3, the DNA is TGTGCCCGGGGGGTGAAGGCGTCTGGAAACACCATATATTTT. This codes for CARGVKASGNTIYF.

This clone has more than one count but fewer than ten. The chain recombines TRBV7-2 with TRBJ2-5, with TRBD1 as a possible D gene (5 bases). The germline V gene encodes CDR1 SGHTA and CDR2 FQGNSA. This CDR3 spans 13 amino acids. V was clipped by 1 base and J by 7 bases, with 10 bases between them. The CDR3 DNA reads TGTGCCAGCAGCTTAGGTACAGGCGGGACCCAGTACTTC. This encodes CASSLGTGGTQYF.

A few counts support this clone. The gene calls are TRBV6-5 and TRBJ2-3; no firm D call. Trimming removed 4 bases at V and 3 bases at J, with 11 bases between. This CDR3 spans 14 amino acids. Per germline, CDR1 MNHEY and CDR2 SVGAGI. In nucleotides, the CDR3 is TGTGCCAGCAGTTTTAACTTGGGGACAGATACGCAGTATTTT. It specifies CASSFNLGTDTQYF.

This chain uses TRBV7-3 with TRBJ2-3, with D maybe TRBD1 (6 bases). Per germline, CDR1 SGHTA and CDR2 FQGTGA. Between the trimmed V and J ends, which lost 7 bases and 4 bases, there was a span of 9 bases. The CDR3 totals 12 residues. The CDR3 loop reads CASTYRADTQYF. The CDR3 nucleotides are TGTGCCAGCACTTACAGGGCAGATACGCAGTATTTT.

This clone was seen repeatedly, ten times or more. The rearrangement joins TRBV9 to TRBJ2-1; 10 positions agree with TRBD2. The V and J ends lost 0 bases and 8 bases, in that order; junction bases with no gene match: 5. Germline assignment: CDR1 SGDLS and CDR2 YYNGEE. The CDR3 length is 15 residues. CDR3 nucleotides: TGTGCCAGCAGCGTAGGGGGACTAGCGATTGATGAGCAGTTCTTC. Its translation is CASSVGGLAIDEQFF.

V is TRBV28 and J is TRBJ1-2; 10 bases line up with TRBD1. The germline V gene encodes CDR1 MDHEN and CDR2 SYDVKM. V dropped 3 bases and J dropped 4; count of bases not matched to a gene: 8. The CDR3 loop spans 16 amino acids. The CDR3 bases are TGTGCCAGCAGTTTTCCGAGACAGGGGGCCACCTATGGCTACACCTTC. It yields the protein CASSFPRQGATYGYTF.

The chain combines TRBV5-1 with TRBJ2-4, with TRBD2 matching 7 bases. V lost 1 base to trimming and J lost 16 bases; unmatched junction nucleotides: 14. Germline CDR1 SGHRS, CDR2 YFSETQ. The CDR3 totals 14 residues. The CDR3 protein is CASSLQVGGGPSYF. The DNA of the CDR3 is TGCGCCAGCAGCTTGCAAGTCGGGGGAGGGCCCTCTTACTTC.

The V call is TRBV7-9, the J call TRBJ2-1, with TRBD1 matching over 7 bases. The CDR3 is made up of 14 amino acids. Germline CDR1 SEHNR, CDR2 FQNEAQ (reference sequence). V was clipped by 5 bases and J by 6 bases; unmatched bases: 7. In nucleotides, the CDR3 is TGTGCCAGCAGCAAAACCGGGACAGTCAATGAGCAGTTCTTC. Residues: CASSKTGTVNEQFF.

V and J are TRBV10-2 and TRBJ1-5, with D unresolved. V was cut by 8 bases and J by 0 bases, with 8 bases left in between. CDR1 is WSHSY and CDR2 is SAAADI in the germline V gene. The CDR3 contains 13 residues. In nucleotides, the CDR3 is TGCGCCAGCCGACTGTATAGCAATCAGCCCCAGCATTTT. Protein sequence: CASRLYSNQPQHF.

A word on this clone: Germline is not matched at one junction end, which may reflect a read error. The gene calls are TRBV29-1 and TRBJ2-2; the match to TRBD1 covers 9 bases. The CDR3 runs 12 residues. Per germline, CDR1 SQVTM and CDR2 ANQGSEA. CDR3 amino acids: CSGGQGTAGELF. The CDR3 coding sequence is TGCAGCGGTGGACAGGGGACCGCCGGGGAGCTGTTT.

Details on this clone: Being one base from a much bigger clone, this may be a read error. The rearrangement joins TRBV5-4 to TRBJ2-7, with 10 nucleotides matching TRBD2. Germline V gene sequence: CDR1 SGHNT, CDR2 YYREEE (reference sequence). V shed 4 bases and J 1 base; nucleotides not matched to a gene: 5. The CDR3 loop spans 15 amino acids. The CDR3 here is CASSPGLATSYEQYF. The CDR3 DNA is TGTGCCAGCAGCCCGGGACTAGCGACATCCTACGAGCAGTACTTC.

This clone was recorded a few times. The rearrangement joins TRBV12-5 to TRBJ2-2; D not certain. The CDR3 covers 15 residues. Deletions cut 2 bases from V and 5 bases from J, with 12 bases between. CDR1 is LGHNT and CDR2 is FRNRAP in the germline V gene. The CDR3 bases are TGTGCTAGTGGTTTGATAGTTGGAAGTACCGGGGAGCTGTTTTTT. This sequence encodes CASGLIVGSTGELFF.

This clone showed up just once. The CDR3 region has the DNA TGTGCCAGCAGTTACTCGAGGGATCGGGAGACCCAGTACTTC. It is translated as CASSYSRDRETQYF. The rearrangement links TRBV6-5 to TRBJ2-5, with D possibly matching TRBD2 (5 bases). V was shortened by 0 bases and J by 5 bases, with 10 bases between the two germline ends. The CDR3 runs 14 residues. The germline CDR1 and CDR2 sequences are MNHEY and SVGAGI.

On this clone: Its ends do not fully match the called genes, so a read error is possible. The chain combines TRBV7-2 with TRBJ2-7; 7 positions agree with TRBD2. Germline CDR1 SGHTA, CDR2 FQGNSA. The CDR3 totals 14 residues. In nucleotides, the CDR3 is TGTGCCAGCAGCCTAGCGGCCTACTCCTACGAGCAGTACTTC. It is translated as CASSLAAYSYEQYF. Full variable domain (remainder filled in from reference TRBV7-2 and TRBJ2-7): GAGVSQSPSNKVTEKGKDVELRCDPISGHTALYWYRQSLGQGLEFLIYFQGNSAPDKSGLPSDRFSAERTGGSVSTLTIQRTQQEDSAVYLCASSLAAYSYEQYFGPGTRLTVT.

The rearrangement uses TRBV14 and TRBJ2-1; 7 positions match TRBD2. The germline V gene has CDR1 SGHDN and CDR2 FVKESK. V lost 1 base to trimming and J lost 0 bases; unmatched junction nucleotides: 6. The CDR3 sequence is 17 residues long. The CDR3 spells CASSQVLGGSSYNEQFF. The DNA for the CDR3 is TGTGCCAGCAGCCAAGTCCTCGGGGGGAGCTCCTACAATGAGCAGTTCTTC.